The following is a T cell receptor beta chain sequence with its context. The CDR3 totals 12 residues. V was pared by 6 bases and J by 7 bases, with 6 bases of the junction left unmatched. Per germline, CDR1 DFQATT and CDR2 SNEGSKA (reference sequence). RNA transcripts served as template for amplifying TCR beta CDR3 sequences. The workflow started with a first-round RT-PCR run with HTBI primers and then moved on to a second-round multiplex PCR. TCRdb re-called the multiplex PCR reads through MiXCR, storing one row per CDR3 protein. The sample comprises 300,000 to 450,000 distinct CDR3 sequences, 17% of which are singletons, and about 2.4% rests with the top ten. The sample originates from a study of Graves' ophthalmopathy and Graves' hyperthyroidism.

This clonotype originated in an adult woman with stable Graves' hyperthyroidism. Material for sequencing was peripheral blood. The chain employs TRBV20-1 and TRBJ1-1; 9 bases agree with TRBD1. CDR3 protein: CSAVQGAGEAFF. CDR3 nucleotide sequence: TGCAGTGCAGTACAGGGGGCCGGTGAAGCTTTCTTT.